This T cell receptor (beta chain) was sequenced during a study of patients and donors after allogeneic stem cell transplantation. The CDR3 covers 15 residues. Germline V gene sequence: CDR1 SGDLS, CDR2 YYNGEE. V was clipped by 3 bases and J by 3 bases, with 16 bases between them. TCRdb reanalysed the RT-PCR reads using MiXCR and keeps one entry per CDR3 protein. The data contain about 960,000 distinct CDR3 sequences, 18% of them singletons. This sequence was found in a human donor who was either an allogeneic HSCT recipient or a stem cell or donor lymphocyte infusion donor (not recorded which). It is not recorded whose cells these are; they may come from a transplant donor. This chain uses TRBV9 with TRBJ2-7; tentatively, D is TRBD1 (6 bases). The sequenced material came from blood, either unsorted or a sorted T cell fraction (not recorded which). The CDR3 coding sequence is TGTGCCAGCAGCGCAGGGACCCCAGGGGTCTACGAGCAGTACTTC. It specifies CASSAGTPGVYEQYF.